This entry concerns a single T cell receptor beta chain. V was clipped by 6 bases and J by 7 bases; unmatched bases: 15. Germline V gene sequence: CDR1 SNHLY, CDR2 FYNNEI. The CDR3 has 16 residues. The data were produced by immunoSEQ multiplex PCR, yet TCRdb's version contains in-frame clones alone and is incomplete. The table has some 150,000 clones, about 86% seen once; the top ten hold about 9.4%. This sample is part of a study of blood T cell repertoires in COVID-19. Study-wide context: The study drew acute and convalescent COVID-19 samples from the United States, Italy and Spain.

The TCR comes from a woman aged 50 to 65 with active or convalescent COVID-19. The chain is built from TRBV2 and TRBJ1-2, with 9 bases aligning to TRBD1. The source material was peripheral blood. The CDR3 region is CASSPGTGFNLFGYTF. CDR3 coding DNA: TGTGCCAGCAGCCCCGGGACAGGGTTCAACCTCTTTGGCTACACCTTC.